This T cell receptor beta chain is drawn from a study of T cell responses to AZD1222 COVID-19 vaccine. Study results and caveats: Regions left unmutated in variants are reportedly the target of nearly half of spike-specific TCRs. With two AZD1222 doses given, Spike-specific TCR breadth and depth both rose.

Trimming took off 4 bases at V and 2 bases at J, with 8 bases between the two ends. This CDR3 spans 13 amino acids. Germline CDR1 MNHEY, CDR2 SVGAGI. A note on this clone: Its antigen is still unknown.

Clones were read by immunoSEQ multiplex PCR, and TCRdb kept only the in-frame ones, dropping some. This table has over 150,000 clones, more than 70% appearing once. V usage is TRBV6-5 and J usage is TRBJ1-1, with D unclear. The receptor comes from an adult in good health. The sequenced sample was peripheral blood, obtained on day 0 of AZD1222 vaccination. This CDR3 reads CASSLFRNTEAFF. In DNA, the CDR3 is TGTGCCAGCAGTTTGTTTCGTAACACTGAAGCTTTCTTT.